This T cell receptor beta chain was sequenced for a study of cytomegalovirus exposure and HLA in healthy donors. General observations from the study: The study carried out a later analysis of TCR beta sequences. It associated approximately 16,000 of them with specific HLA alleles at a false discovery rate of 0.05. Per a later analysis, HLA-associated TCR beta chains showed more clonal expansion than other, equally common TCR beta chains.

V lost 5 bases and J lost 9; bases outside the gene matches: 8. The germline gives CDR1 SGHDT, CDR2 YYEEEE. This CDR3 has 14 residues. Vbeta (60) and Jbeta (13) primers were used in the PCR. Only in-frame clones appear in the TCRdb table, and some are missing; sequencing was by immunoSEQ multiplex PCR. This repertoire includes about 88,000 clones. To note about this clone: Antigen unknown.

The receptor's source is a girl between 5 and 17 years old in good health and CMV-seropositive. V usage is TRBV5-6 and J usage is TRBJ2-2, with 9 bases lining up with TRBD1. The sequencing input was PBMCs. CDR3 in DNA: TGTGCCAGCAGTTTGACAGGGGGAGTATGGGAGCTGTTTTTT. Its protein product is CASSLTGGVWELFF.